Listed here are 18 T cell receptor beta chains from one sample, sequenced in a study of cytomegalovirus exposure and HLA in healthy donors. Amplification used 60 Vbeta primers and 13 Jbeta primers. Profiling relied on immunoSEQ multiplex PCR, and the TCRdb table lists in-frame clones only, not all of them. The sample has 110,000 to 150,000 clones; roughly 78% are singletons. Sample: PBMCs. The receptors were sampled from a female donor in good health and CMV-seronegative.

The chain carries TRBV6-1 and TRBJ1-2; TRBD1 might be the D (5 bases). This CDR3 region has 14 residues. Germline V gene data show CDR1 as MNHNS and CDR2 as SASEGT. The V and J ends lost 2 bases and 1 base respectively, with 8 bases between them. The CDR3 DNA reads TGTGCCAGCAGTGAAATGGGGGGTAACTATGGCTACACCTTC. The encoded protein is CASSEMGGNYGYTF.

The rearrangement links TRBV28 to TRBJ2-3; 11 nucleotides agree with TRBD2. The CDR3 is 17 amino acids. Trimming at V came to 8 bases and at J to 1 base, leaving 11 bases not matched to a gene. The germline V gene encodes CDR1 MDHEN and CDR2 SYDVKM. The CDR3 region has the DNA TGTGCCAGCGTACCGGGACTAGCGGTCCTTGGCACAGATACGCAGTATTTT. Its translation: CASVPGLAVLGTDTQYF. The variable domain in full, with the rest retrieved from reference TRBV28 and TRBJ2-3, is DVKVTQSSRYLVKRTGEKVFLECVQDMDHENMFWYRQDPGLGLRLIYFSYDVKMKEKGDIPEGYSVSREKKERFSLILESASTNQTSMYLCASVPGLAVLGTDTQYFGPGTRLTVL.

This clone is a singleton in its sample. CDR3 loop: CATSRDGGRRGSSYEQYF. Written as DNA, the CDR3 is TGTGCCACCAGCAGAGATGGCGGACGACGGGGGAGCTCCTACGAGCAGTACTTC. This chain joins TRBV15 and TRBJ2-7; TRBD2 might be the D (6 bases). The CDR3 is 18 residues long. The V gene's germline CDR1 is LNHNV and CDR2 YYDKDF (reference sequence). The V gene lost 0 bases and the J gene lost 0 bases, with 18 bases spanning the gap.

V and J are TRBV4-2 and TRBJ2-5; 12 positions agree with TRBD2. The germline gives CDR1 LGHNA, CDR2 YNFKEQ. Trimming took 0 bases from V and 2 from J; bases not matched to a gene: 4. CDR3 length: 17 amino acids. Here the CDR3 DNA reads TGTGCCAGCAGCCAAGATACCCTAGCGGGGGGGCAAGAGACCCAGTACTTC. It specifies CASSQDTLAGGQETQYF.

The CDR3 sequence: CASSRGTGQNYEQYF. CDR3 bases: TGTGCCAGCAGTCGAGGGACAGGCCAAAACTACGAGCAGTACTTC. The chain couples TRBV28 to TRBJ2-7, with 8 bases that match TRBD1. Germline trimming cut 5 bases from V and 3 bases from J; bases unmatched to any gene: 9. The CDR3 totals 15 residues. Germline loops: CDR1 MDHEN, CDR2 SYDVKM.

V is TRBV5-1 and J is TRBJ1-4; 10 bases fit TRBD1. V shed 0 bases and J 3 bases; nucleotides not matched to a gene: 8. Germline V lookup: CDR1 SGHRS, CDR2 YFSETQ. This CDR3 is 18 amino acids long. CDR3 residues: CASSLEWDRGDPNEKLFF. The CDR3 DNA sequence: TGCGCCAGCAGCTTGGAATGGGACAGGGGAGACCCTAATGAAAAACTGTTTTTT.

V and J are TRBV5-1 and TRBJ2-1; D is unresolved. Trimming took 7 bases from V and 6 from J, leaving 17 bases between them. Germline V gene lookup returns CDR1 SGHRS and CDR2 YFSETQ. The CDR3 consists of 14 residues. The CDR3 DNA is TGCGCCAGCGCGCCTCTGGGCCTTCCCAATGAGCAGTTCTTC. It codes for CASAPLGLPNEQFF. The full variable domain, rest sourced from reference TRBV5-1 and TRBJ2-1, is KAGVTQTPRYLIKTRGQQVTLSCSPISGHRSVSWYQQTPGQGLQFLFEYFSETQRNKGNFPGRFSGRQFSNSRSEMNVSTLELGDSALYLCASAPLGLPNEQFFGPGTRLTVL.

This rearrangement joins TRBV10-3 to TRBJ1-1; D gene uncertain. CDR3 size: 14 residues. Trimming took 2 bases from V and 4 from J, leaving 11 bases between them. The V gene's germline CDR1 is ENHRY and CDR2 SYGVKD. CDR3 nucleotide sequence: TGTGCCATCAGTGAGAGAGAAGAGGCCACTGAAGCTTTCTTT. Protein product: CAISEREEATEAFF.

This chain links TRBV19 with TRBJ1-5; possibly TRBD1 for D (6 bases). The CDR3 has 14 residues. Germline V gene sequence: CDR1 LNHDA, CDR2 SQIVND (reference sequence). Trimming took off 10 bases at V and 1 base at J, with 14 bases between the two ends. CDR3 sequence (DNA): TGTGCCACCTCAGGGACAATGAGCAATCAGCCCCAGCATTTT. Its protein is CATSGTMSNQPQHF.

This sequence joins TRBV5-8 and TRBJ2-7; D uncertain. Trimming stripped 6 bases from V and 5 bases from J, with 9 bases between. The CDR3 covers 11 residues. Per the germline V gene, CDR1 is SGHTS and CDR2 is YDEGEE. The DNA of the CDR3 is TGTGCCAGCATCCAGTATGACGAGCAGTACTTC. This gives the protein CASIQYDEQYF. Looking up the rest from reference TRBV5-8 and TRBJ2-7 gives the full variable domain: EAGVTQSPTHLIKTRGQQATLRCSPISGHTSVYWYQQALGLGLQFLLWYDEGEERNRGNFPPRFSGRQFPNYSSELNVNALELEDSALYLCASIQYDEQYFGPGTRLTVT.

V gene TRBV30 combines with J gene TRBJ1-2; possibly TRBD1 for D (6 bases). CDR3 size: 13 residues. From germline, CDR1 is GTSNPN and CDR2 SVGIG (reference sequence). Trimming stripped 3 bases from V and 3 bases from J, with 11 bases between. CDR3 protein: CAWSEGQYYGYTF. As DNA, the CDR3 is TGTGCCTGGAGCGAAGGACAGTACTATGGCTACACCTTC.

This clone appeared a single time. The V and J genes are TRBV6-5 and TRBJ2-5; maybe TRBD2 (5 bases). The J call may not be correct, given that the DNA end is closer to TRBJ2-7. This CDR3 spans 11 amino acids. The germline V gene encodes CDR1 MNHEY and CDR2 SVGAGI. CDR3 bases: TGTGCCAGCAGATTCAGCGGCGAGCAGTACTTC. Its protein is CASRFSGEQYF.

This clone has just a few counts. The rearrangement links TRBV4-1 to TRBJ1-6; tentative D call: TRBD1 (6 bases). Germline V CDR1 and CDR2: MGHRA, YSYEKL. V was clipped by 3 bases and J by 8 bases, with 26 bases between them. This CDR3 contains 19 residues. CDR3 nucleotide sequence: TGCGCCAGCAGCCACGTAGGGGGTTCTGGCAGGGCCCAGTATTCACCCCTCCACTTT. It translates to CASSHVGGSGRAQYSPLHF.

This chain links TRBV30 with TRBJ1-5; D not resolved. V was clipped by 3 bases and J by 3 bases, with 12 bases between them. CDR1 GTSNPN and CDR2 SVGIG come from the germline V gene (reference sequence). This CDR3 is built from 14 residues. CDR3 loop: CAWSPGLLNQPQHF. The DNA of the CDR3 is TGTGCCTGGAGCCCCGGACTGCTCAATCAGCCCCAGCATTTT.

This clone was counted only a few times. The chain has TRBV28 and TRBJ1-1; D unresolved. The V end lost 7 bases, the J end lost 1 base, and 7 bases lay between the germline ends. The germline gives CDR1 MDHEN, CDR2 SYDVKM. This CDR3 spans 12 amino acids. The CDR3 is CASIRGNTEAFF. CDR3 bases: TGTGCCAGCATCCGAGGGAACACTGAAGCTTTCTTT.

CDR3 sequence (DNA): TGTGCCACCCTGGAGGGGCTGGGTGGCTACACCTTC. Encoded protein: CATLEGLGGYTF. V is TRBV28 and J is TRBJ1-2; the D gene is possibly TRBD1 (5 bases). V shed 10 bases and J shed 7 bases, with 16 bases lying between them. CDR3 size: 12 residues. CDR1 is MDHEN and CDR2 is SYDVKM in the germline V gene.

This chain links TRBV18 with TRBJ1-2; 7 bases match TRBD1. The CDR3 is made up of 15 amino acids. Trimming cost V 2 bases and J 8 bases; bases outside gene matches: 11. Germline V gene sequence: CDR1 KGHSH, CDR2 LQKENI. The CDR3 protein is CASSPGQERSRGYTF. In nucleotides, the CDR3 is TGTGCCAGCTCACCAGGACAGGAACGCTCGCGGGGCTACACCTTC.

To note about this clone: Other DNA sequences in this sample translate to the same CDR3. V gene TRBV25-1 combines with J gene TRBJ2-6; TRBD1 matches at 8 bases. Germline V lookup: CDR1 MGHDK, CDR2 SYGVNS. V was pared by 4 bases and J by 4 bases, with 6 bases of the junction left unmatched. The CDR3 has 16 amino acids. This CDR3 reads CASSAPGGSGANVLTF. DNA of the CDR3: TGTGCCAGCAGTGCCCCAGGGGGCTCAGGGGCCAACGTCCTGACTTTC.